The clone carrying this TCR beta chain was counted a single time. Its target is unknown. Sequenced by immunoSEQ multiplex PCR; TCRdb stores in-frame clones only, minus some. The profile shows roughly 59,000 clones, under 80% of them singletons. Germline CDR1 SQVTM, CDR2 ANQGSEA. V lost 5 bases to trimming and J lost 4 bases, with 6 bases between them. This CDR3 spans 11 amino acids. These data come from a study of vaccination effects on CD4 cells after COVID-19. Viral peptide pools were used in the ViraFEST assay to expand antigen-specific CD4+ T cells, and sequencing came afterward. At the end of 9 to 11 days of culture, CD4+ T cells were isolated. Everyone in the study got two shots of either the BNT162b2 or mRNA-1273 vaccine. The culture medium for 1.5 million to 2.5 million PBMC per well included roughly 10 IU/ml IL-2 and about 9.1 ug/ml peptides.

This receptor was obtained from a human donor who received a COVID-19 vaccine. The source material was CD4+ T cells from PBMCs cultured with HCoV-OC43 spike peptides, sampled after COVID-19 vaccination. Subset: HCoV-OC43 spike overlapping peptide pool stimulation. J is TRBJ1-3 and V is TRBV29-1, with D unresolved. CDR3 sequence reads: CSVFWGNTIYF. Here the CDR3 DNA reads TGCAGCGTTTTTTGGGGAAACACCATATATTTT.